This T cell receptor beta chain was captured in a study of T-cell memory formation after mild COVID-19 (dated by TCRdb to the early 2020s). At the level of the whole study: TCR sequence clusters from the two donors were largely donor specific. The cohort was made up of two young adult volunteers, one female and one male, who were previously healthy. Longitudinal TCRalpha and TCRbeta repertoire sequencing tracked T-cell clones expanding and contracting after mild COVID-19 in a couple of donors.

The run used an Illumina NovaSeq 6000. Using 5'RACE with constant-segment primers, TCRalpha and TCRbeta cDNA libraries were constructed, with sample barcodes and unique molecular identifiers added in the process. RNA was extracted from every sample with Trizol reagent. Library amplification was performed in two PCR steps, and a second sample barcode and Illumina TruSeq adapters were introduced in the second step. Sequencing of the libraries was done on an Illumina NovaSeq, producing 2 x 150 bp paired-end reads. Regarding the original processing steps: Demultiplexing of reads and collapsing into UMI-guided consensus sequences were performed with migec v1.2.7. With mixcr v2.1.11, UMI consensuses were aligned to TRA and TRB V and J templates and assembled into clonotypes. A clonotype was counted as expanded or contracted only if both edgeR and NoisET called the change significant, with noise models trained on biological replicates. For edgeR calls, the cutoffs were a false discovery rate-adjusted p below 0.01 and a log2 fold-change threshold of 1. As an exploratory analysis of dynamics, max-normalized trajectories of the 1000 most abundant clonotypes were examined by PCA with hierarchical clustering. Each responding clone was given a CD4 or CD8 phenotype based on the CD4+ and CD8+ repertoires, which had been sequenced separately. Through fastp at Q25 and MiXCR, TCRdb rebuilt clones from the public reads, retaining in-frame beta chains. For every CDR3 protein sequence, its rows merge into one entry that carries the most common genes and DNA. TCRdb assigned the V and J calls; the authors' analysis was not used. The sample contains 550,000 to 650,000 distinct CDR3 sequences, 17% of them found a single time. The leading ten clones occupy roughly 8% of the sample.

On this clonotype itself: Its cognate antigen has yet to be identified. Base-call qualities are not available, and no considerably larger clone is one nucleotide away.

Ficoll-Paque density gradient centrifugation was the method used to isolate PBMCs. What the research found in general, with its limitations: The detection of some responding clones in pre-infection memory suggests that pre-existing cross-reactive memory T cells joined the SARS-CoV-2 response. Balanced CD4/CD8 phenotypes were observed for clones contracting from day 15 to 85, whereas a bias towards CD4+ was observed for a second wave of clones expanding from day 15 to 37. Only a couple of mild cases were covered by the study, and larger cohorts that include severe cases with pre-infection samples were considered necessary. Contracting CD4+ clones were found mainly in CM and EM memory subsets, while CD8+ clones were enriched in EMRA. Whether the second-wave clones peaking on day 37 were SARS-CoV-2 specific was not confirmed.

CDR1 and CDR2 were assigned from the germline V gene (reference sequence) as DFQATT and SNEGSKA. The V end gives up 0 bases and the J end 3 bases, leaving 4 bases in the junction not matched to a gene. Its CDR3 holds 15 amino acids, cysteine through phenylalanine. Of all the DNA, just the CDR3 is kept, 45 bases in frame from base 1. The chain is made from TRBV20-1 and TRBJ2-7; 11 bases in between match TRBD2. This TCR was recovered from an adult woman who had mild COVID-19 (a few samples of this study predate the infection). The sample titles of this study are shuffled in the database, so cell type and time point are left out; the donor was told from shared clones. Sequencing input: PBMCs or a T cell subset sorted from them (not recorded which). For the CDR3, the sequence is CSARDPGTSGYEQYF. The bases are TGCAGTGCTAGAGATCCCGGGACTAGCGGCTACGAGCAGTACTTC.